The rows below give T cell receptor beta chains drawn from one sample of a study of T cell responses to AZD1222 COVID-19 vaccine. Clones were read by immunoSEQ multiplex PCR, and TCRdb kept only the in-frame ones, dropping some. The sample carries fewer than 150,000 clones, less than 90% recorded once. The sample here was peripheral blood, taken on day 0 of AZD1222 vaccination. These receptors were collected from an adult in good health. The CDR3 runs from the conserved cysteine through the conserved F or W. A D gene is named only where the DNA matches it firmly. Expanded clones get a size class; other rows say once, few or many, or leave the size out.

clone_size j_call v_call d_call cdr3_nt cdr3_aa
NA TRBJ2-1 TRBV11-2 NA TGTGCCAGCAGCTTAGTTGGGGGTCACAATGAGCAGTTCTTC CASSLVGGHNEQFF
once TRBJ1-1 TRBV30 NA TGTGCCTGGAGTGTACGTAGGGGGGCGGTGATCACTGAAGCTTTCTTT CAWSVRRGAVITEAFF
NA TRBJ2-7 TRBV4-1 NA TGCGCCAGCAGCCACGGACCGGGAGATTACGAGCAGTACTTC CASSHGPGDYEQYF
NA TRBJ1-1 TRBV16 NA TGTGCCAGCAGCCAACCGGACAGACGTGAAGCTTTCTTT CASSQPDRREAFF
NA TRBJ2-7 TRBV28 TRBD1 TGTGCCAGCAGTTTAACAGGGGGAACCTACGAGCAGTACTTC CASSLTGGTYEQYF
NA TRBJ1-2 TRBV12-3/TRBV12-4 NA TGTGCCAGCAGTTCGGGATCAAACTATGGCTACACCTTC CASSSGSNYGYTF
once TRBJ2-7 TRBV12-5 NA TGTGCTAGTGGTTTGGGCGGGTCCTACGAGCAGTACTTC CASGLGGSYEQYF
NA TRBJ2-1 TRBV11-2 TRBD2 TGTGCCAGCCGCCTCGGCGGGGGGAGTGAGCAGTTCTTC CASRLGGGSEQFF
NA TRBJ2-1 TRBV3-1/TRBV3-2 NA TGTGCCAGCAGCCAAGTCCTCAATGAGCAGTTCTTC CASSQVLNEQFF
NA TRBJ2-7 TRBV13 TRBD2 TGTGCCAGCAGCCCCGGGACTAGTCTAATAGAGCAGTACTTC CASSPGTSLIEQYF
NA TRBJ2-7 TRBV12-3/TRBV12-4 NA TGTGCCAGCAGTACTCAGGGGGCGGGAGACAAGTACTTC CASSTQGAGDKYF
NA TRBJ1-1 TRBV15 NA TGTGCCACCAGCAGGGACATGAACACTGAAGCTTTCTTT CATSRDMNTEAFF
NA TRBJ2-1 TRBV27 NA TGTGCCAGCAGTCATTATACGGGAAATGAGCAGTTCTTC CASSHYTGNEQFF
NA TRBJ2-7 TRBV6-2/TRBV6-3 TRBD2 TGTGCCAGCAGTCCGGGACTAGCGGGGCCTTCGGGCGAGCAGTACTTC CASSPGLAGPSGEQYF
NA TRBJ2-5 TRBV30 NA TGTGCCTGGAGTAAGAACAGGGCGGAGACCCAGTACTTC CAWSKNRAETQYF
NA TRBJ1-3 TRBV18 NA TGTGCCAGCTCAGCGACCGCCGACTCTGGAAACACCATATATTTT CASSATADSGNTIYF
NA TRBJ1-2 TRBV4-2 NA TGTGCCAGCAGCCACAAGGACAGCAACTATGGCTACACCTTC CASSHKDSNYGYTF
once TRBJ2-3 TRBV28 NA TGTGCCAGCAGCTTTATGCGGGGGCTAGAATCAGATACGCAGTATTTT CASSFMRGLESDTQYF
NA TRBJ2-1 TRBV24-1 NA TGTGCCACCAGTGAACCTAACTACAATGAGCAGTTCTTC CATSEPNYNEQFF
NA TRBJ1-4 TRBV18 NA TGTGCCAGCTCACCGAACCTTTGGGGGGAAGAAAAACTGTTTTTT CASSPNLWGEEKLFF
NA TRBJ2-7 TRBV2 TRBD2 TGTGCCAGCAGATCCGGGACTAGCTCCTACGAGCAGTACTTC CASRSGTSSYEQYF
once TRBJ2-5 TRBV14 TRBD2 TGTGCCAGCAGCCCACTAGCGGGAGGGGAGACCCAGTACTTC CASSPLAGGETQYF
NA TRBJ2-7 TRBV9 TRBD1 TGTGCCAGCAGCGTAGGCGGGACAGGACTATACGAGCAGTACTTC CASSVGGTGLYEQYF
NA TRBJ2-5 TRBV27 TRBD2 TGTGCCAGCAGTTTAGGAACCAGCGGGGGCAAAGAGACCCAGTACTTC CASSLGTSGGKETQYF
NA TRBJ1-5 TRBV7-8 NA TGTGCCAGCAGCCCCCGACTCGTGGGCAATCAGCCCCAGCATTTT CASSPRLVGNQPQHF
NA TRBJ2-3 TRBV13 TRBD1 TGTGCCAGCAGTAACACGAGAGGGGGCGGAGATACGCAGTATTTT CASSNTRGGGDTQYF
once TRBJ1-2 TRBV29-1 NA TGCAGCGTTGGGGTTATGCATGGCTATGGCTACACCTTC CSVGVMHGYGYTF
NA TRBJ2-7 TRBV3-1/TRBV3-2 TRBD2 TGTGCCAGCAGCCTACTAGCGGCTTCCTACGAGCAGTACTTC CASSLLAASYEQYF
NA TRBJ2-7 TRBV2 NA TGTGCCAGCAACGGCATCGGCAGCTACGAGCAGTACTTC CASNGIGSYEQYF
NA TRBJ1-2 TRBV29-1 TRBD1 TGCAGCGTTGACGTCCGGGGACAGGGGCGCGGCTATGGCTACACCTTC CSVDVRGQGRGYGYTF
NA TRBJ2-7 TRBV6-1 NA TGTGCCAGCAGTGAACCTTGGGTACCTAGCTCCTACGAGCAGTACTTC CASSEPWVPSSYEQYF
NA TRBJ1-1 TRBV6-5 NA TGTGCCAGCAGTTCATCCCGACAGAACACTGAAGCTTTCTTT CASSSSRQNTEAFF
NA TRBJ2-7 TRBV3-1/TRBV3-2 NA TGTGCCAGCAGCCAAGCCACCTACGAGCAGTACTTC CASSQATYEQYF
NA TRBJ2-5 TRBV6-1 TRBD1 TGTGCCAGCAGTGAGACAGGGAGCCAGGAGACCCAGTACTTC CASSETGSQETQYF
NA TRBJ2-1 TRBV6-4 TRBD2 TGTGCCAGCAGTGTAACTAGCGGGGGGGCAGATGAGCAGTTCTTC CASSVTSGGADEQFF
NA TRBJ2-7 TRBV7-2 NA TGTGCCAGCAGCTCCAGCCATGACCTGGGGGCCTACGAGCAGTACTTC CASSSSHDLGAYEQYF
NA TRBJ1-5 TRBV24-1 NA TGTGCCACCAGTGAAGGAATCCGGGGTCTATCAGGGCCCCAGCATTTT CATSEGIRGLSGPQHF
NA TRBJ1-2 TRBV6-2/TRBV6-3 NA TGTGCCAGCAGTTACGAGGCAGGCTATGGCTACACCTTC CASSYEAGYGYTF
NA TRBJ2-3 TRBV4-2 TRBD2 TGTGCCAGCAGCCAAGACTTTGGACTAGCTACGCAGTATTTT CASSQDFGLATQYF
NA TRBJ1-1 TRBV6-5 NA TGTGCCAGCAATATGCAGGGTGTTGAGACTGAAGCTTTCTTT CASNMQGVETEAFF
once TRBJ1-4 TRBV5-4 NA TGTGCCAGCAGTCCTCTGGGGACAAGCCCTGAAAAACTGTTTTTT CASSPLGTSPEKLFF
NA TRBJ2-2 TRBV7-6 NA TGTGCCAGCAGCTTAGCGGGTGGTTGGGGCACCGGGGAGCTGTTTTTT CASSLAGGWGTGELFF
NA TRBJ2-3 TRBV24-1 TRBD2 TGTGCCACCAGTGATTACGGCAGCTATTCAAGGTTTACTAGCGGAAGCACAGATACGCAGTATTTT CATSDYGSYSRFTSGSTDTQYF
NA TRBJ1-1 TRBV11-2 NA TGTGCCAGCAGCCGGACCCGGGAGAACACTGAAGCTTTCTTT CASSRTRENTEAFF
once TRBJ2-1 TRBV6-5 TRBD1 TGTGCCAGCAGTAATGGGACAGCGTCCTACAATGAGCAGTTCTTC CASSNGTASYNEQFF
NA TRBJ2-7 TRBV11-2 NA TGTGCCAGCAGCTTTACTGATACCTACGAGCAGTACTTC CASSFTDTYEQYF
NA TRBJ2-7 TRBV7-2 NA TGTGCCAGCAGCTTAATTCGCAAATCCTACGAGCAGTACTTC CASSLIRKSYEQYF
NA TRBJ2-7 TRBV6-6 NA TGTGCCAGCAGTTTCAGCCCTGGCTACGAGCAGTACTTC CASSFSPGYEQYF
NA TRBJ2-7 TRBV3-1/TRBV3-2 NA TGTGCCAGCAGCCCCTCGCGCACCTACGAGCAGTACTTC CASSPSRTYEQYF
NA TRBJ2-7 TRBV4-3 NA TGCGCCAGCAGCCGATCGGGCTCCTACGAGCAGTACTTC CASSRSGSYEQYF
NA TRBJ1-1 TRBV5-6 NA TGTGCCAGCAGTACGGGGTACGACTTTGAAGCTTTCTTT CASSTGYDFEAFF
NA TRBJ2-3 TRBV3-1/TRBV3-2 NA TGTGCCAGCAGTTCACTGGGTGGGACGCCCACAGATACGCAGTATTTT CASSSLGGTPTDTQYF
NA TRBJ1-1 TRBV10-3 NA TGTGCCATCGGGTCTGGGAAGGGGGAAGCTTTCTTT CAIGSGKGEAFF
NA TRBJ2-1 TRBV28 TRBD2 TGTGCCAGCAGTGTTGGACTAGCGGGGGTCTACAATGAGCAGTTCTTC CASSVGLAGVYNEQFF
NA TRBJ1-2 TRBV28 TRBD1 TGTGCCAGCAATCCGACAGGGTGGACGCGAGGCTACACCTTC CASNPTGWTRGYTF
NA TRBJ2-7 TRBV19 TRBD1 TGTGCCAGTAGTATAGATTCCGCAGGGGGCTCCTACGAGCAGTACTTC CASSIDSAGGSYEQYF
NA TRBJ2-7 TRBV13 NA TGTGCCAGCAGCTTAGCCAGGGAGTCCTACGAGCAGTACTTC CASSLARESYEQYF